This entry concerns a single T cell receptor beta chain. From germline, CDR1 is LNHNV and CDR2 YYDKDF (reference sequence). V lost 7 bases and J 0 bases, leaving 15 bases between the germline ends. The CDR3 runs 15 residues. The data were obtained in a study of T cell responses to AZD1222 COVID-19 vaccine. TCRdb's copy holds only in-frame clones and misses some; the assay was immunoSEQ multiplex PCR. The data hold 150,000 to 200,000 clones, with roughly 94% observed a single time. V and J are TRBV15 and TRBJ1-1; unclear D gene. Sequences were derived from peripheral blood, sampled on day 0 of AZD1222 vaccination. This TCR was sampled from an adult in good health. The CDR3 protein is CATKRVNLVNTEAFF. DNA of the CDR3: TGTGCCACCAAACGGGTTAACCTCGTGAACACTGAAGCTTTCTTT.